This TCR beta chain was sequenced in a study of cytomegalovirus exposure and HLA in healthy donors. Notes on the study in general: Cytomegalovirus status was reportedly diagnosed by the classifier with high specificity and sensitivity. Later analysis showed TCR association rates varying by HLA locus, highest for DRB1 and lowest for HLA-C. There were some public TCRs occurring in many donors, but most TCR sequences were rare.

J was trimmed by 9 bases and V by 0 bases; bases with no gene match: 7. CDR3 size: 15 residues. Germline values: CDR1 SGHRS, CDR2 YFSETQ. A note on this clone: Its antigen is unknown.

Both 60 Vbeta primers and 13 Jbeta primers went into the PCR. Some clones are missing from TCRdb's copy, which holds only in-frame ones; the method was immunoSEQ multiplex PCR. Found here are approximately 220,000 clones, roughly 79% of them singletons; the top ten hold 1.5% to 2%. Sequencing was carried out using PBMCs. This chain uses TRBV5-1 with TRBJ2-1; 9 bases map to TRBD2. This TCR derives from a male donor in good health and CMV-seronegative. The CDR3: CASSLGAGGRPEQFF. DNA for the CDR3: TGCGCCAGCAGCTTGGGGGCGGGGGGGAGACCTGAGCAGTTCTTC.